Listed here are 30 T cell receptor beta chains from one sample, sequenced in a study of blood T cells in healthy people across ages. The use of a sample-barcoded 5' primer and a J-beta primer mix characterized a second PCR of roughly 7 to 11 cycles. TCRdb reprocessed the 5' RACE reads via MiXCR and lists one record per CDR3 protein. The sample has around 700,000 distinct CDR3 sequences; 25% are singletons. These same data were also listed under a study on T cells of mothers and their children.

The sample taken for sequencing was blood. The receptors stem from a boy between 10 and 17 years old in good health.

The chain joins TRBV29-1 to TRBJ2-5, with D tentatively TRBD1 (6 bases). The germline V and J ends were trimmed by 7 bases and 2 bases, with 20 bases remaining between them. The CDR3 is 15 residues long. The germline V gene encodes CDR1 SQVTM and CDR2 ANQGSEA. CDR3: CSAMSGRGSQETQYF. CDR3 coding DNA: TGCAGCGCCATGTCGGGTAGGGGGAGTCAAGAGACCCAGTACTTC.

This clonotype has more than one count but fewer than ten. The chain joins TRBV7-9 to TRBJ2-5; tentatively, D is TRBD1 or TRBD2 (7 bases each). With the DNA end fitting TRBJ2-7 better, the J assignment may be wrong. Germline-derived CDR1 and CDR2 are SEHNR and FQNEAQ (reference sequence). This CDR3 spans 14 amino acids. The CDR3 reads CASSLGGRGGEQYF. CDR3 nucleotide sequence: TGTGCCAGCAGCTTAGGCGGCAGGGGGGGCGAGCAGTACTTC.

The chain is built from TRBV6-6 and TRBJ2-5, with 8 bases that match TRBD2. The better agreement between TRBJ2-1 and the DNA end casts doubt on the J call. Per germline, CDR1 MNHNY and CDR2 SVGAGI (reference sequence). This CDR3 has 16 residues. Written as DNA, the CDR3 is TGTGCCAGCTTCGGTGAGGAGCGGGGGAATTACAATGAGCAGTTCTTC. Translating gives CASFGEERGNYNEQFF.

This clonotype was seen more than once but under ten times. The V and J genes are TRBV10-3 and TRBJ2-1; tentative D call: TRBD2 (5 bases). Trimming took 6 bases from V and 7 from J, leaving 7 bases between them. Germline assignment: CDR1 ENHRY and CDR2 SYGVKD. This CDR3 has 11 residues. The CDR3 nucleotides are TGTGCCATCAGAGGGAGAAATGAGCAGTTCTTC. This encodes CAIRGRNEQFF.

The chain has TRBV29-1 and TRBJ2-5, with D tentatively TRBD2 (6 bases). The DNA end lines up better with TRBJ2-1; the J call may be wrong. This CDR3 contains 16 residues. CDR1 is SQVTM and CDR2 is ANQGSEA in the germline V gene. The CDR3 sequence: CSVETALTRINNEQFF. CDR3 nucleotide sequence: TGCAGCGTTGAAACGGCTTTGACTAGGATTAACAATGAGCAGTTCTTC.

The CDR3 DNA is TGCAGCGTTCGGCCGGCACTAGGACGGGAGACCCAGTACTTC. Protein product: CSVRPALGRETQYF. The V call is TRBV29-1, the J call TRBJ2-5, with D perhaps matching TRBD2 (5 bases). Germline V gene sequence: CDR1 SQVTM, CDR2 ANQGSEA. The CDR3 length is 14 residues. Trimming removed 5 bases at V and 5 bases at J, with 18 bases between.

The chain has TRBV6-6 and TRBJ2-3; 12 bases map to TRBD2. Per germline, CDR1 MNHNY and CDR2 SVGAGI (reference sequence). J lost 4 bases, V lost 5 bases, and 10 bases had no gene match. This CDR3 is 17 amino acids long. CDR3 sequence reads: CASSPGLAGSGSDTQYF. The CDR3 nucleotides are TGTGCCAGCAGTCCCGGACTAGCGGGATCAGGGTCAGATACGCAGTATTTT.

This clonotype was observed a few times. The V gene is TRBV5-6, the J gene TRBJ2-7; D gene unclear. The CDR3 runs 14 residues. V lost 0 bases to trimming and J lost 3 bases, with 10 bases between them. Germline CDR1 SGHDT, CDR2 YYEEEE. Written as DNA, the CDR3 is TGTGCCAGCAGCTTGGATGGTCAGCACTACGAGCAGTACTTC. This gives the protein CASSLDGQHYEQYF.

V is TRBV29-1 and J is TRBJ2-1, with TRBD1 matching over 8 bases. Unmatched junction bases numbered 9, after V lost 0 bases and J lost 5 bases. This CDR3 has 16 amino acids. Per germline, CDR1 SQVTM and CDR2 ANQGSEA. CDR3 region: CSVEDSGTGRDNEQFF. The CDR3 coding sequence is TGCAGCGTTGAAGATTCAGGGACAGGCCGCGACAATGAGCAGTTCTTC.

The CDR3 protein is CASSLYWDSYNQPQHF. The DNA of the CDR3 is TGTGCCAGCAGCCTCTACTGGGACAGCTACAATCAGCCCCAGCATTTT. The chain links TRBV7-2 to TRBJ1-5; 7 bases line up with TRBD1. Germline-derived CDR1 and CDR2 are SGHTA and FQGNSA. J was trimmed by 3 bases and V by 5 bases; bases with no gene match: 10. This CDR3 is built from 16 residues.

The J gene is TRBJ2-7, the V gene TRBV29-1; D is uncertain. The CDR3 loop spans 11 amino acids. The germline CDR1 and CDR2 sequences are SQVTM and ANQGSEA. With 6 bases removed from V and 3 bases from J, the gap between germline ends came to 9 bases. The chain's CDR3 is CSVNIGYEQYF. CDR3 nucleotide sequence: TGCAGCGTCAACATCGGCTACGAGCAGTACTTC.

A few counts support this clonotype. The junction shows a germline mismatch at one end, possibly a read error. The genes are TRBV6-2 or TRBV6-3 and TRBJ2-1; D could derive from TRBD1 or TRBD2 (6 bases each). The germline V gene encodes CDR1 MNHEY and CDR2 SVGEGT. This CDR3 is 16 amino acids long. CDR3 region: CAGSPRGPPPYNEQFF. In nucleotides, the CDR3 is TGTGCCGGCAGTCCTCGGGGGCCGCCTCCCTACAATGAGCAGTTCTTC.

This sequence joins TRBV6-2 or TRBV6-3 and TRBJ2-2, with a possible D match to TRBD1 (6 bases). The germline V gene has CDR1 MNHEY and CDR2 SVGEGT. Trimming removed 3 bases from V and 3 bases from J, with 20 bases in between. There are 18 residues in the CDR3. This CDR3 reads CASSYSESRDKYTGELFF. DNA for the CDR3: TGTGCCAGCAGTTATTCCGAGTCCCGGGACAAGTACACCGGGGAGCTGTTTTTT.

This chain links TRBV2 with TRBJ2-2; D unresolved. V was shortened by 4 bases and J by 6 bases, with 15 bases between the two germline ends. Germline-derived CDR1 and CDR2 are SNHLY and FYNNEI. The CDR3 extends over 15 amino acids. This CDR3 reads CASSVVGKVPGELFF. Written as DNA, the CDR3 is TGTGCCAGCAGTGTGGTAGGGAAAGTCCCCGGGGAGCTGTTTTTT.

This chain connects TRBV12-3 or TRBV12-4 to TRBJ1-4; a possible D gene is TRBD1 (5 bases). The CDR3 runs to 14 residues. With 5 bases removed from V and 2 bases from J, the gap between germline ends came to 9 bases. The CDR3 nucleotides are TGTGCCAGCAGTGCCGAGGGGACTAATGAAAAACTGTTTTTT. Its translation: CASSAEGTNEKLFF.

This chain links TRBV13 with TRBJ2-1; the D gene is possibly TRBD1 (6 bases). V lost 5 bases to trimming and J lost 10 bases, with 18 bases between them. This CDR3 is built from 14 residues. The germline gives CDR1 PRHDT, CDR2 FYEKMQ (reference sequence). CDR3 protein: CASSLGPGRGEQFF. The CDR3, as DNA: TGTGCCAGCAGCCTCGGTCCAGGCAGGGGAGAGCAGTTCTTC.

The chain uses TRBV29-1 and TRBJ2-1; a weak D match, TRBD2 (6 bases). The V gene's germline CDR1 is SQVTM and CDR2 ANQGSEA. The CDR3 consists of 14 residues. V shed 2 bases and J shed 7 bases, with 15 bases lying between them. In DNA form, the CDR3 reads TGCAGCGTTGAACAAAAGGGAGGACTAAATGAGCAGTTCTTC. Translation gives CSVEQKGGLNEQFF.

This chain uses TRBV14 with TRBJ1-1; D gene unclear. The length of the CDR3 is 11 residues. The V gene lost 2 bases and the J gene lost 6 bases, with 4 bases spanning the gap. CDR1 and CDR2 (germline): SGHDN, FVKESK. CDR3 sequence: CASSQYPEAFF. CDR3 nucleotides: TGTGCCAGCAGCCAATACCCTGAAGCTTTCTTT.

This clonotype was picked up a small number of times. V and J are TRBV27 and TRBJ2-1; 8 positions match TRBD2. The length of the CDR3 is 16 residues. Trimming cost V 5 bases and J 0 bases; bases outside gene matches: 6. Germline values: CDR1 MNHEY, CDR2 SMNVEV (reference sequence). The CDR3 loop is CASSALAESSYNEQFF. For the CDR3, the DNA is TGTGCCAGCAGTGCACTAGCGGAAAGCTCCTACAATGAGCAGTTCTTC.

This chain links TRBV6-6 with TRBJ1-2; D is unresolved. The germline V and J ends were trimmed by 6 bases and 1 base, with 15 bases remaining between them. Germline CDR1 reads MNHNY; CDR2 reads SVGAGI (reference sequence). The CDR3 totals 15 residues. The DNA of the CDR3 is TGTGCCAGCAGCTACGTGGGAGGAGGTAACTATGGCTACACCTTC. The encoded protein is CASSYVGGGNYGYTF.

The chain couples TRBV5-1 to TRBJ2-5; 9 bases agree with TRBD2. Trimming cost V 2 bases and J 2 bases; bases outside gene matches: 13. The length of the CDR3 is 18 residues. The V gene's germline CDR1 is SGHRS and CDR2 YFSETQ. The CDR3 coding sequence is TGCGCCAGCAGCTTACGGTGGGGTCTAGCGGGGATTCAAGAGACCCAGTACTTC. It encodes CASSLRWGLAGIQETQYF.

The V and J genes are TRBV12-3 or TRBV12-4 and TRBJ1-6, with TRBD1 identical over 8 bases. V lost 6 bases, J lost 10 bases, and 11 bases stayed unmatched. This CDR3 has 15 residues. As DNA, the CDR3 is TGTGCCAGCAGCCCAGAGACAGGGGCAGGGTCACCCCTCCACTTT. Translation gives CASSPETGAGSPLHF.

This clonotype has only a few counts. V and J are TRBV20-1 and TRBJ2-3; 10 nucleotides align to TRBD2. Germline CDR1 reads DFQATT; CDR2 reads SNEGSKA (reference sequence). V dropped 6 bases and J dropped 2; count of bases not matched to a gene: 8. This CDR3 spans 15 amino acids. The CDR3 bases are TGCAGTGCCCCGCCTAGCGGGAGTCCCACAGATACGCAGTATTTT. It codes for CSAPPSGSPTDTQYF.

A few counts support this clonotype. The rearrangement joins TRBV3-1 to TRBJ2-3; unclear D gene. The CDR3 is 15 residues long. Germline V gene sequence: CDR1 LGHDT, CDR2 YNNKEL (reference sequence). V lost 0 bases, J lost 2 bases, and 9 bases lay in between. The CDR3 DNA sequence: TGTGCCAGCAGCCAAGAGGCCCGGCCCACAGATACGCAGTATTTT. It encodes CASSQEARPTDTQYF.

This chain's CDR3 is CATSLQGEYNEQFF. The CDR3, as DNA: TGTGCCACCAGCCTGCAGGGAGAATACAATGAGCAGTTCTTC. The gene calls are TRBV15 and TRBJ2-1; perhaps D is TRBD1 or TRBD2 (5 bases each). Deletions cut 5 bases from V and 4 bases from J, with 12 bases between. The CDR3 extends over 14 amino acids. The V gene's germline CDR1 is LNHNV and CDR2 YYDKDF (reference sequence).

This clonotype was counted a few times. The chain couples TRBV7-9 to TRBJ2-3; 10 bases match TRBD2. The V gene's germline CDR1 is SEHNR and CDR2 FQNEAQ (reference sequence). Trimming cost V 3 bases and J 4 bases; bases outside gene matches: 7. The CDR3 totals 16 residues. The CDR3 DNA reads as TGTGCCAGCAGCTTCGAAGCGGGGGGGGCCGCAGATACGCAGTATTTT. Translated: CASSFEAGGAADTQYF. Variable domain in full (rest from reference TRBV7-9 and TRBJ2-3): DTGVSQNPRHKITKRGQNVTFRCDPISEHNRLYWYRQTLGQGPEFLTYFQNEAQLEKSRLLSDRFSAERPKGSFSTLEIQRTEQGDSAMYLCASSFEAGGAADTQYFGPGTRLTVL.

V is TRBV4-3 and J is TRBJ1-5; D gene unclear. CDR1 LGHNA and CDR2 YSLEER come from the germline V gene. This CDR3 comprises 13 residues. V was clipped by 0 bases and J by 4 bases, with 4 bases between them. CDR3 bases: TGCGCCAGCAGCCAAGACATAAATCAGCCCCAGCATTTT. This sequence encodes CASSQDINQPQHF.

The CDR3 sequence: CASSLLFSGQPQHF. The DNA for the CDR3 is TGTGCCAGCAGCCTTCTCTTCTCTGGGCAGCCCCAGCATTTT. This rearrangement joins TRBV7-2 to TRBJ1-5; D is unresolved. V lost 5 bases to trimming and J lost 7 bases, with 15 bases between them. The CDR3 consists of 14 residues. The germline V gene encodes CDR1 SGHTA and CDR2 FQGNSA.

The V gene is TRBV5-1, the J gene TRBJ2-3; 10 nucleotides match TRBD1. Trimming cost V 4 bases and J 4 bases; bases outside gene matches: 3. The germline CDR1 and CDR2 sequences are SGHRS and YFSETQ. The CDR3 extends over 14 amino acids. CDR3: CASSTDRGSDTQYF. Here the CDR3 DNA reads TGCGCCAGCAGCACGGACAGGGGGTCAGATACGCAGTATTTT.

There are a few counts of this clonotype. J is TRBJ1-1 and V is TRBV29-1, with D uncertain. Germline V gives CDR1 SQVTM, CDR2 ANQGSEA. The CDR3 is 8 amino acids. Trimming cost V 6 bases and J 8 bases, with 4 bases left between them. This CDR3 is CSVPEAFF. In nucleotides, the CDR3 is TGCAGCGTCCCCGAAGCTTTCTTT.